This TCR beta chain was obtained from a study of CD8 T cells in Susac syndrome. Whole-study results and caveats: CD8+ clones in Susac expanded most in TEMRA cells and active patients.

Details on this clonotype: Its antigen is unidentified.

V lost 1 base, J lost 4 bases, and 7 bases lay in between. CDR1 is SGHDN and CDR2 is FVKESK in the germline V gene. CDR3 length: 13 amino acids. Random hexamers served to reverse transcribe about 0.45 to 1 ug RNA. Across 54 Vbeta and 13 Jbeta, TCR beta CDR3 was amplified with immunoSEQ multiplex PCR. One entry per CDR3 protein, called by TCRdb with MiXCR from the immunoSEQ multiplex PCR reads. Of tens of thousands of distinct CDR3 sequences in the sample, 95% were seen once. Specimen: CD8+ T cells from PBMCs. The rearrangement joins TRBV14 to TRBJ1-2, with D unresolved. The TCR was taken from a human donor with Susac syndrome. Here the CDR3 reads CASSQVHSYGYTF. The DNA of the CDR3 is TGTGCCAGCAGCCAAGTCCACAGCTATGGCTACACCTTC.